The 22 T cell receptor beta chains given below trace back to one sample, sequenced in a study of shared clonotypes between healthy human individuals. Sequencing used immunoSEQ multiplex PCR; TCRdb keeps in-frame clones, though not all of them. The sample consists of some 95,000 clones, approximately 75% of them appearing once. The sample taken for sequencing was memory CD8+ T cells sorted from blood. Subset of the sample: CD45RO+ cells pooled with CCR7-negative TemRA cells. All receptors come from a man younger than 40 in good health.

The gene calls are TRBV5-5 and TRBJ2-7; 7 bases map to TRBD1. Germline V gene sequence: CDR1 SGHKS, CDR2 YYEKEE (reference sequence). V lost 2 bases, J lost 2 bases, and 4 bases stayed unmatched. This CDR3 has 14 residues. The CDR3 nucleotides are TGTGCCAGCAGCTTCCGACAGGGAACCTACGAGCAGTACTTC. Protein: CASSFRQGTYEQYF.

The chain employs TRBV18 and TRBJ2-7; no clear D. The length of the CDR3 is 13 residues. Per germline, CDR1 KGHSH and CDR2 LQKENI. V was pared by 3 bases and J by 3 bases, with 9 bases between. CDR3 amino acids: CASSPFSIYEQYF. CDR3 nucleotide sequence: TGTGCCAGCTCACCTTTTTCCATCTACGAGCAGTACTTC. The entire variable domain, with the rest obtained from reference TRBV18 and TRBJ2-7, is as follows: NAGVMQNPRHLVRRRGQEARLRCSPMKGHSHVYWYRQLPEEGLKFMVYLQKENIIDESGMPKERFSAEFPKEGPSILRIQQVVRGDSAAYFCASSPFSIYEQYFGPGTRLTVT.

This chain connects TRBV27 to TRBJ2-7; D not resolved. Trimming took 6 bases from V and 0 from J, leaving 9 bases between them. In germline, CDR1 is MNHEY, CDR2 SMNVEV (reference sequence). The CDR3 is 13 amino acids. The CDR3 protein is CASRGYSSYEQYF. The CDR3 DNA follows: TGTGCCAGCAGGGGCTACAGCTCCTACGAGCAGTACTTC.

The chain is built from TRBV4-2 and TRBJ2-7; no definite D call. CDR1 and CDR2 (germline): LGHNA, YNFKEQ. V dropped 1 base and J dropped 1 base, with 8 bases sitting between them. CDR3 length equals 14 residues. The CDR3 sequence: CASSQGGQSYEQYF. The DNA for the CDR3 is TGTGCCAGCAGCCAAGGCGGCCAATCCTACGAGCAGTACTTC.

The CDR3 loop is CASSEWVGGEQFF. The CDR3 DNA reads TGTGCCAGCAGTGAATGGGTGGGTGGGGAACAGTTCTTC. The chain carries TRBV6-1 and TRBJ2-1; D not certain. The V end was cut by 2 bases, the J end by 13 bases, with 15 bases between. The germline V gene encodes CDR1 MNHNS and CDR2 SASEGT. The CDR3 contains 13 residues.

This clone has a count of ten or more. The rearrangement joins TRBV11-3 to TRBJ2-7, with 9 nucleotides matching TRBD1. The CDR3 sequence is 14 residues long. Germline V gives CDR1 SGHNT, CDR2 YENEEA. The V and J ends lost 3 bases and 3 bases, in that order; junction bases with no gene match: 3. The CDR3 DNA is TGTGCCAGCAGCTTGGGACAGGGCCACTACGAGCAGTACTTC. Amino acids: CASSLGQGHYEQYF.

The genes are TRBV4-3 and TRBJ2-3, with 8 positions matching TRBD2. CDR1 LGHNA and CDR2 YSLEER come from the germline V gene. With 0 bases clipped from V and 5 bases from J, the junction kept 7 bases outside the gene matches. This CDR3 region has 16 residues. The CDR3 reads CASSQDSGLAIDTQYF. In nucleotides, the CDR3 is TGCGCCAGCAGCCAAGATTCCGGACTAGCAATAGATACGCAGTATTTT.

This CDR3 is CASSSPDRGNEKLFF. In DNA, the CDR3 is TGTGCCAGCAGCAGCCCGGACAGGGGAAATGAAAAACTGTTTTTT. This chain connects TRBV27 to TRBJ1-4, with TRBD1 matching over 9 bases. V lost 6 bases and J lost 5; bases outside the gene matches: 7. The CDR3 runs 15 residues. The germline V gene encodes CDR1 MNHEY and CDR2 SMNVEV (reference sequence).

V is TRBV9 and J is TRBJ2-3, with 8 bases aligning to TRBD2. The CDR3 loop spans 15 amino acids. The ends lost 6 bases at V and 4 bases at J; junction bases unmatched: 10. Germline V gene lookup returns CDR1 SGDLS and CDR2 YYNGEE. CDR3 in DNA: TGTGCCAGCACCCCATTGGGACTAGATCCAGATACGCAGTATTTT. It yields the protein CASTPLGLDPDTQYF.

This chain connects TRBV7-6 to TRBJ2-1, with 10 bases that match TRBD2. The CDR3 loop spans 16 amino acids. V lost 2 bases, J lost 0 bases, and 1 base stayed unmatched. Per germline, CDR1 SGHVS and CDR2 FNYEAQ. The CDR3 DNA sequence: TGTGCCAGCAGCTTATCTAGCGGGAGCTCCTACAATGAGCAGTTCTTC. It codes for CASSLSSGSSYNEQFF.

This clone turned up a few times. CDR3 amino acids: CASSAGTTVAGELFF. CDR3 in DNA: TGTGCCAGCAGCGCCGGGACAACGGTCGCCGGGGAGCTGTTTTTT. The chain carries TRBV5-6 and TRBJ2-2; D possibly corresponds to TRBD1 (6 bases). Germline CDR1 and CDR2: SGHDT and YYEEEE. The CDR3 contains 15 residues. The germline V and J ends were trimmed by 4 bases and 6 bases, with 16 bases remaining between them.

This clone was counted a few times. The chain couples TRBV25-1 to TRBJ2-3; the match to TRBD2 covers 7 bases. This CDR3 has 16 amino acids. J was trimmed by 6 bases and V by 3 bases; bases with no gene match: 12. Germline lookup yields CDR1 MGHDK and CDR2 SYGVNS. As DNA, the CDR3 is TGTGCCAGCAGTGACCCTATTGCGGGAGTTGATGATACGCAGTATTTT. Translated: CASSDPIAGVDDTQYF.

This rearrangement joins TRBV25-1 to TRBJ2-1, with D perhaps TRBD2 (7 bases). Trimming cost V 4 bases and J 7 bases, with 20 bases left between them. CDR3 length: 16 amino acids. CDR1 MGHDK and CDR2 SYGVNS come from the germline V gene. In DNA form, the CDR3 reads TGTGCCAGCAGTGCAGGGGCCGGGACTAAAAAGAATGAGCAGTTCTTC. Its protein is CASSAGAGTKKNEQFF.

This clone came up a few times. The rearrangement uses TRBV19 and TRBJ2-1; D is tentatively TRBD1 or TRBD2 (5 bases each). Germline loops: CDR1 LNHDA, CDR2 SQIVND (reference sequence). The CDR3 has 14 amino acids. V dropped 6 bases and J dropped 2 bases, with 11 bases sitting between them. CDR3 residues: CASRVGPTYNEQFF. CDR3 coding DNA: TGTGCCAGTAGGGTGGGACCAACCTACAATGAGCAGTTCTTC.

The rearrangement links TRBV7-9 to TRBJ2-3; a possible D gene is TRBD2 (6 bases). There are 15 residues in the CDR3. Germline CDR1 and CDR2: SEHNR and FQNEAQ (reference sequence). Trimming took 4 bases from V and 5 from J, leaving 16 bases between them. The CDR3 DNA follows: TGTGCCAGCAGCTGGGTCGGGAGTCAAAGAGATACGCAGTATTTT. Translated: CASSWVGSQRDTQYF.

This clone showed up many times. CDR3 amino acids: CASGTGRNTEAFF. CDR3 nucleotides: TGTGCCAGTGGGACAGGGCGTAACACTGAAGCTTTCTTT. The gene calls are TRBV19 and TRBJ1-1; 9 nucleotides align to TRBD1. Germline CDR1 LNHDA, CDR2 SQIVND (reference sequence). V gave up 8 bases and J gave up 2 bases; unmatched junction bases: 3. The CDR3 covers 13 residues. The full variable domain, its missing parts supplied by reference TRBV19 and TRBJ1-1, is DGGITQSPKYLFRKEGQNVTLSCEQNLNHDAMYWYRQDPGQGLRLIYYSQIVNDFQKGDIAEGYSVSREKKESFPLTVTSAQKNPTAFYLCASGTGRNTEAFFGQGTRLTVV.

This chain uses TRBV11-2 with TRBJ2-1; 7 bases agree with TRBD1. The CDR3 is 17 residues long. The germline CDR1 and CDR2 sequences are SGHAT and FQNNGV. Trimming took 1 base from V and 2 from J; bases not matched to a gene: 8. CDR3 nucleotides: TGTGCCAGCAGCTTAGTAAGGGGGCGCAGGGCCTACAATGAGCAGTTCTTC. Protein sequence: CASSLVRGRRAYNEQFF. The full variable domain, in which reference TRBV11-2 and TRBJ2-1 provide the parts outside the CDR3, is EAGVAQSPRYKIIEKRQSVAFWCNPISGHATLYWYQQILGQGPKLLIQFQNNGVVDDSQLPKDRFSAERLKGVDSTLKIQPAKLEDSAVYLCASSLVRGRRAYNEQFFGPGTRLTVL.

The chain combines TRBV28 with TRBJ2-7; D might be TRBD1 (6 bases). Germline V CDR1 and CDR2: MDHEN, SYDVKM. Trimming stripped 1 base from V and 0 bases from J, with 19 bases between. The CDR3 sequence is 18 residues long. CDR3 nucleotides: TGTGCCAGCAGTTTATTGGTGGGGGCAGACTATTACTCCTACGAGCAGTACTTC. This codes for CASSLLVGADYYSYEQYF.

CDR3 amino acids: CASRTGTFEQFF. For the CDR3, the DNA is TGTGCCTCCCGGACTGGAACGTTTGAGCAGTTCTTC. V is TRBV28 and J is TRBJ2-1, with D maybe TRBD2 (5 bases). Trimming removed 11 bases from V and 9 bases from J, with 17 bases in between. The CDR3 has 12 residues. The germline gives CDR1 MDHEN, CDR2 SYDVKM.

This clone appeared a few times. The chain has TRBV28 and TRBJ2-3; 13 bases are shared with TRBD2. The CDR3 is 19 amino acids. J gave up 2 bases and V 2 bases, and 10 bases lay outside the gene matches. Germline V gives CDR1 MDHEN, CDR2 SYDVKM. CDR3 protein: CASSLEVRTSGSLTDTQYF. In nucleotides, the CDR3 is TGTGCCAGCAGTTTAGAAGTCCGGACTAGCGGGAGCCTCACAGATACGCAGTATTTT.

This sequence joins TRBV6-5 and TRBJ1-1; tentative D call: TRBD1 (5 bases). From germline, CDR1 is MNHEY and CDR2 SVGAGI. The ends were cut back, 5 bases at V and 4 bases at J, with 11 bases in the middle. CDR3 length: 13 amino acids. Written as DNA, the CDR3 is TGTGCCAGCAGTAAAACAGGATCCACTGAAGCTTTCTTT. It is translated as CASSKTGSTEAFF.

This clone occurred a few times. The CDR3 ends on some other residue instead of the conserved phenylalanine or tryptophan, so this is likely a read error. This sequence joins TRBV11-2 and TRBJ1-2, with 7 bases matching TRBD1. Germline trimming cut 5 bases from V and 7 bases from J; bases unmatched to any gene: 10. Germline assignment: CDR1 SGHAT and CDR2 FQNNGV. The CDR3 contains 14 residues. CDR3 sequence reads: CASSRDSAYAGYTL. CDR3 DNA sequence: TGTGCCAGCAGCCGGGACAGCGCCTATGCTGGCTACACCCTC.